A selection of T cell receptor beta chains follows, all from one sample in a study of early T cells in non-severe SARS-CoV-2 infection. Each CDR3 protein gets one entry after TCRdb re-called the 5' RACE reads with MiXCR. Altogether fewer than 80,000 distinct CDR3 sequences are present, about 11% being singletons, with the ten largest covering around 12%. The sample was whole blood, taken at baseline. These TCRs come from an adult who was a healthcare worker with PCR-confirmed SARS-CoV-2 infection or an uninfected control (not recorded which). CDR3s include the opening cysteine and the closing phenylalanine or tryptophan. Each record gives: J gene, V gene, CDR3 length, D gene, clone size, CDR3 DNA, CDR3 protein. A D gene is named only where the DNA matches it firmly. Clone size, where shown, is once, few, many, or a class for clones that have expanded.

j_gene: TRBJ2-2; v_gene: TRBV3-1; len: 19; d_gene: .; abundance: many; CDR3nt: TGTGCCAGCAGCCAAGATTTGAGCAGGGGAAGGCCGAACACCGGGGAGCTGTTTTTT; CDR3aa: CASSQDLSRGRPNTGELFF
j_gene: TRBJ2-3; v_gene: TRBV5-1; len: 14; d_gene: .; abundance: few; CDR3nt: TGCGCCAGCAGCTTGGGGTTCAGCACAGATACGCAGTATTTT; CDR3aa: CASSLGFSTDTQYF
j_gene: TRBJ1-2; v_gene: TRBV7-8; len: 13; d_gene: .; abundance: many; CDR3nt: TGTGCCGCCAAGGGGGGCTCTAACTATGGCTACACCTTC; CDR3aa: CAAKGGSNYGYTF
j_gene: TRBJ2-3; v_gene: TRBV7-2; len: 15; d_gene: .; abundance: .; CDR3nt: TGTGCCAGCAGCTTATTTAGCTCGGGCACAGATACGCAGTATTTT; CDR3aa: CASSLFSSGTDTQYF
j_gene: TRBJ1-4; v_gene: TRBV10-3; len: 14; d_gene: .; abundance: many; CDR3nt: TGTGCCATCAGTGAAGGGGGAGTGAATGAAAAACTGTTTTTT; CDR3aa: CAISEGGVNEKLFF
j_gene: TRBJ1-4; v_gene: TRBV5-1; len: 15; d_gene: .; abundance: .; CDR3nt: TGCGCCAGCAGCTTGTCCCCGCCAACTAATGAAAAACTGTTTTTT; CDR3aa: CASSLSPPTNEKLFF
j_gene: TRBJ2-2; v_gene: TRBV12-5; len: 15; d_gene: .; abundance: many; CDR3nt: TGTGCTAGTGGGGCAGGATTCTCGAACACCGGGGAGCTGTTTTTT; CDR3aa: CASGAGFSNTGELFF
j_gene: TRBJ1-1; v_gene: TRBV18; len: 14; d_gene: .; abundance: few; CDR3nt: TGTGCCAGCTCACCAACGGGGGGGGACACTGAAGCTTTCTTT; CDR3aa: CASSPTGGDTEAFF
j_gene: TRBJ2-3; v_gene: TRBV6-6; len: 14; d_gene: TRBD2; abundance: few; CDR3nt: TGTGCCAGCAGACTAGCGGGGCCCACAGATACGCAGTATTTT; CDR3aa: CASRLAGPTDTQYF
j_gene: TRBJ1-4; v_gene: TRBV6-5; len: 13; d_gene: .; abundance: .; CDR3nt: TGTGCCAGCAGTTACAGGGGGAATGAAAAACTGTTTTTT; CDR3aa: CASSYRGNEKLFF
j_gene: TRBJ2-6; v_gene: TRBV29-1; len: 13; d_gene: .; abundance: many; CDR3nt: TGCAGCGTTAAAGGTTCTGGGGCCAACGTCCTGACTTTC; CDR3aa: CSVKGSGANVLTF
j_gene: TRBJ1-2; v_gene: TRBV20-1; len: 14; d_gene: .; abundance: .; CDR3nt: TGCAGTGCTAGAGTGGCGGGAAGTAGGGATGGCTACACCTTC; CDR3aa: CSARVAGSRDGYTF
j_gene: TRBJ1-5; v_gene: TRBV20-1; len: 15; d_gene: TRBD1; abundance: .; CDR3nt: TGCAGTGCCACACCGGGACAGGGGCTCAATCAGCCCCAGCATTTT; CDR3aa: CSATPGQGLNQPQHF
j_gene: TRBJ1-1; v_gene: TRBV24-1; len: 16; d_gene: .; abundance: many; CDR3nt: TGTGCCACCAGTGATACGGGACGGACTTTGAACACTGAAGCTTTCTTT; CDR3aa: CATSDTGRTLNTEAFF
j_gene: TRBJ2-3; v_gene: TRBV20-1; len: 15; d_gene: TRBD2; abundance: many; CDR3nt: TGCAGTGCTAGGGGGCACAGCGGGGTCACAGATACGCAGTATTTT; CDR3aa: CSARGHSGVTDTQYF
j_gene: TRBJ1-4; v_gene: TRBV10-3; len: 14; d_gene: .; abundance: few; CDR3nt: TGTGCCATCAGGGCGGCGGGCGCGAATGAAAAACTGTTTTTT; CDR3aa: CAIRAAGANEKLFF
j_gene: TRBJ2-5; v_gene: TRBV5-1; len: 14; d_gene: .; abundance: .; CDR3nt: TGCGCCAGCAGCTTTGACCCTCCTCAAGAGACCCAGTACTTC; CDR3aa: CASSFDPPQETQYF
j_gene: TRBJ2-3; v_gene: TRBV11-1; len: 16; d_gene: .; abundance: .; CDR3nt: TGTGCCAGCAGCCCCACGGGGCGGGGCGGCACAGATACGCAGTATTTT; CDR3aa: CASSPTGRGGTDTQYF
j_gene: TRBJ2-1; v_gene: TRBV4-3; len: 16; d_gene: TRBD2; abundance: .; CDR3nt: TGCGCCAGCTGCCAAGAACCGGGGGGGTCCTACAATGAGCAGTTCTTC; CDR3aa: CASCQEPGGSYNEQFF
j_gene: TRBJ1-4; v_gene: TRBV12-5; len: 16; d_gene: TRBD1; abundance: many; CDR3nt: TGTGCTAGTGGTTTGGGCTCGGGACAGGAGCATGAAAAACTGTTTTTT; CDR3aa: CASGLGSGQEHEKLFF
j_gene: TRBJ2-1; v_gene: TRBV7-9; len: 15; d_gene: .; abundance: many; CDR3nt: TGTGCCAGCAGCTCATTACGGGGGCCCCACAATGAGCAGTTCTTC; CDR3aa: CASSSLRGPHNEQFF